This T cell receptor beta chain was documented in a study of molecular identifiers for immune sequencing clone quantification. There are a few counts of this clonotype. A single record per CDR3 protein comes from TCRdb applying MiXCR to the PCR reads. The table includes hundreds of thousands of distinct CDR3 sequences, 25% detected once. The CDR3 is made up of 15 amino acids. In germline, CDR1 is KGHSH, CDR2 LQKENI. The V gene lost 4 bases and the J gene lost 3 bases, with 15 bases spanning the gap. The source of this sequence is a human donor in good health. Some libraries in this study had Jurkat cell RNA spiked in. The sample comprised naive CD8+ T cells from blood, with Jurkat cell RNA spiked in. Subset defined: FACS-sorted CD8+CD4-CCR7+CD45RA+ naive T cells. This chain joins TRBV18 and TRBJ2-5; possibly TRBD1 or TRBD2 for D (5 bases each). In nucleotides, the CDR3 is TGTGCCAGCTCACGCCCACTCGGGGCGAAAGAGACCCAGTACTTC. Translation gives CASSRPLGAKETQYF.